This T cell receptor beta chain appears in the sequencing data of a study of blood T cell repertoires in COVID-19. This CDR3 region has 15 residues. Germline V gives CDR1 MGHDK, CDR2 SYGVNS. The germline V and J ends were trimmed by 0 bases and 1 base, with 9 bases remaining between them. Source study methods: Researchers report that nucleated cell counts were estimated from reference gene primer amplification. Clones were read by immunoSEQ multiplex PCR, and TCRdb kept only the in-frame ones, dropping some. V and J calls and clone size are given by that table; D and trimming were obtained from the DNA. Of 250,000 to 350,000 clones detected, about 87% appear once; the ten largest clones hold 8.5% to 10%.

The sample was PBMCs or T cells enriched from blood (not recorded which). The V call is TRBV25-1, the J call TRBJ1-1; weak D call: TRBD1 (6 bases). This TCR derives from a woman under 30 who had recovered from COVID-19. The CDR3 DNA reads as TGTGCCAGCAGTGAATATTCCAGGGGGAACACTGAAGCTTTCTTT. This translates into CASSEYSRGNTEAFF.